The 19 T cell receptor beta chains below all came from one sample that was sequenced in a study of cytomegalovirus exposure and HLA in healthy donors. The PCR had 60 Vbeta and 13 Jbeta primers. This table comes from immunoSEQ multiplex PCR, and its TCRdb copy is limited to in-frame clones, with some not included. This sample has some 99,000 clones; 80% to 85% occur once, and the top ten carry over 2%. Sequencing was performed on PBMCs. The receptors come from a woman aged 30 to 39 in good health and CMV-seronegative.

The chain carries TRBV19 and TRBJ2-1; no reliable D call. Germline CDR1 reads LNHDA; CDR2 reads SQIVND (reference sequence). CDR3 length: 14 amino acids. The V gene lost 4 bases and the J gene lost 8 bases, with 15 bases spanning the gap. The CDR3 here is CASSTLEALHEQFF. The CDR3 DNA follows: TGTGCCAGTAGTACGCTCGAAGCCCTGCATGAGCAGTTCTTC.

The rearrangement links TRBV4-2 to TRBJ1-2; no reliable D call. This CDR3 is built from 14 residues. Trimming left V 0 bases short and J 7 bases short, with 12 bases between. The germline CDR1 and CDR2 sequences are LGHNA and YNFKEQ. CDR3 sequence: CASSQDKRSSGYTF. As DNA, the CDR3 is TGTGCCAGCAGCCAAGATAAGAGGAGTTCTGGCTACACCTTC.

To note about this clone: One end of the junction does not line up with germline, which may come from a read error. CDR3 nucleotides: TGTTCCAGCAGCTCGGACTGGATTCGATCGAGAACGCAGTATTTT. Amino acids: CSSSSDWIRSRTQYF. V gene TRBV7-9 combines with J gene TRBJ2-3; TRBD2 might be the D (5 bases). From germline, CDR1 is SEHNR and CDR2 FQNEAQ (reference sequence). The CDR3 extends over 15 amino acids. The whole variable domain, remainder taken from reference TRBV7-9 and TRBJ2-3, is DTGVSQNPRHKITKRGQNVTFRCDPISEHNRLYWYRQTLGQGPEFLTYFQNEAQLEKSRLLSDRFSAERPKGSFSTLEIQRTEQGDSAMYLCSSSSDWIRSRTQYFGPGTRLTVL.

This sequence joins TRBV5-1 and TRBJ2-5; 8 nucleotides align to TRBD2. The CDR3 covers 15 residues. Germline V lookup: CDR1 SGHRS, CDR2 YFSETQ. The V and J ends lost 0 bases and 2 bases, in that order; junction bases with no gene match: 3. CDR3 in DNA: TGCGCCAGCAGCTTGGCTAGCGGGTCTCAAGAGACCCAGTACTTC. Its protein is CASSLASGSQETQYF.

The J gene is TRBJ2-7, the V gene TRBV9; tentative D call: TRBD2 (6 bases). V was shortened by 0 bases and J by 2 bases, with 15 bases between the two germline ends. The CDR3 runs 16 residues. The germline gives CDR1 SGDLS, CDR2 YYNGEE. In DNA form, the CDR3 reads TGTGCCAGCAGCGTAGACCCGTCGGGGGAGGCCTACGAGCAGTACTTC. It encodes CASSVDPSGEAYEQYF.

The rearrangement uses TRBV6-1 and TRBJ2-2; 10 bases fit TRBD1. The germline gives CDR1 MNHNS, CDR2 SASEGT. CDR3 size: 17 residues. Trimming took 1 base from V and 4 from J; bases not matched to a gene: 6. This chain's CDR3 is CASSEVGGQGSTGELFF. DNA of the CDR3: TGTGCCAGCAGTGAAGTGGGGGGACAGGGGAGCACCGGGGAGCTGTTTTTT.

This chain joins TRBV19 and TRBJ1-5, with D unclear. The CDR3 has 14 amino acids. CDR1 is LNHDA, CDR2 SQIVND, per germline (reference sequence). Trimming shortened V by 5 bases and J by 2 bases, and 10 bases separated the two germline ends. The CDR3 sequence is CASSPGLGNQPQHF. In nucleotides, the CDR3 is TGTGCCAGTAGTCCCGGACTGGGCAATCAGCCCCAGCATTTT.

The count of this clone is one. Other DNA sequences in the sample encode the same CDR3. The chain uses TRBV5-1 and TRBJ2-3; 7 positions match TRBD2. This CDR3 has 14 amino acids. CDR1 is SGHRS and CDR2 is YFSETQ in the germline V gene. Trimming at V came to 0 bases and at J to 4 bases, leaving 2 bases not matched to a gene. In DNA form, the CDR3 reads TGCGCCAGCAGCTTGGCGGGAGGTTCAGATACGCAGTATTTT. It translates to CASSLAGGSDTQYF.

The CDR3 bases are TGTGCCAGCAGTTCTAGCGGAGCGCAAGAGACCCAGTACTTC. Translated, it gives CASSSSGAQETQYF. The gene calls are TRBV5-4 and TRBJ2-5, with 7 bases matching TRBD2. The CDR3 contains 14 residues. The trim removed 5 bases at V and 2 bases at J, leaving 6 bases unmatched. Per the germline V gene, CDR1 is SGHNT and CDR2 is YYREEE (reference sequence).

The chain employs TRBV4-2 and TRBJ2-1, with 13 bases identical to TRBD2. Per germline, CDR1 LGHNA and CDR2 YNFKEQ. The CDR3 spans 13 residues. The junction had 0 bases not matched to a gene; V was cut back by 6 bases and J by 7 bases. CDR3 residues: CASRGLAGNEQFF. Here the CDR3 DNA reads TGTGCCAGCAGGGGACTAGCGGGGAATGAGCAGTTCTTC.

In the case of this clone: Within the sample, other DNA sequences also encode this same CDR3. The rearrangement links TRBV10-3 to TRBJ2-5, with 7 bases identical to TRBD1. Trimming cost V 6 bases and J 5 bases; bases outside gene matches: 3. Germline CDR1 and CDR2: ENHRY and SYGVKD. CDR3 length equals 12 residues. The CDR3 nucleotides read TGTGCCATCAGCGACAGGGAGGAGACCCAGTACTTC. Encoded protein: CAISDREETQYF.

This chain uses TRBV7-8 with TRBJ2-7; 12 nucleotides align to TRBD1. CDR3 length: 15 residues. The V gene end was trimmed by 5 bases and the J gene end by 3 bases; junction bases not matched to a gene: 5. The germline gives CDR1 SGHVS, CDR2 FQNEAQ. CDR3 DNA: TGTGCCAGCAGCCAAGGGACAGGGGGCGTCTACGAGCAGTACTTC. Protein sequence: CASSQGTGGVYEQYF.

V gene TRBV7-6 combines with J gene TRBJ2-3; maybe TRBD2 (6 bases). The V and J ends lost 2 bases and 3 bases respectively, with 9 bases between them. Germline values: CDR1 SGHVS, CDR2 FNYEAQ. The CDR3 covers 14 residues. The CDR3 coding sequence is TGTGCCAGCAGCTTACTCGGGAGTACAGATACGCAGTATTTT. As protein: CASSLLGSTDTQYF.

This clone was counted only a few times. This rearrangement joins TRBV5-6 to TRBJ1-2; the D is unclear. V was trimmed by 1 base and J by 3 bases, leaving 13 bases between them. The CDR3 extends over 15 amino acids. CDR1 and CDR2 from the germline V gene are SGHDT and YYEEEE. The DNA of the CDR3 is TGTGCCAGCAGCTTGTTCGGGAACACCTACTATGGCTACACCTTC. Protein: CASSLFGNTYYGYTF. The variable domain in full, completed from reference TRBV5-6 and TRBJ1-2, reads DAGVTQSPTHLIKTRGQQVTLRCSPKSGHDTVSWYQQALGQGPQFIFQYYEEEERQRGNFPDRFSGHQFPNYSSELNVNALLLGDSALYLCASSLFGNTYYGYTFGSGTRLTVV.

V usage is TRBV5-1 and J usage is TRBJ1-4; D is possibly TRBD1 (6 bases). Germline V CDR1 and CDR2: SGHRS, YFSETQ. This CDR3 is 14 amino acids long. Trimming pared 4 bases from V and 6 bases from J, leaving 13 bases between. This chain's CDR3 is CASSPGQTDEKLFF. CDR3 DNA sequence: TGCGCCAGCAGCCCCGGACAGACCGATGAAAAACTGTTTTTT.

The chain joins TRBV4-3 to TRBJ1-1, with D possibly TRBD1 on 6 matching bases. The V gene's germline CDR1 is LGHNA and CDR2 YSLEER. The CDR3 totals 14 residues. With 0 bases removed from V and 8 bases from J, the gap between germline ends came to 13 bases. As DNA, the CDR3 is TGCGCCAGCAGCCAAGATTACCAACAGGGAGAAGCTTTCTTT. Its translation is CASSQDYQQGEAFF.

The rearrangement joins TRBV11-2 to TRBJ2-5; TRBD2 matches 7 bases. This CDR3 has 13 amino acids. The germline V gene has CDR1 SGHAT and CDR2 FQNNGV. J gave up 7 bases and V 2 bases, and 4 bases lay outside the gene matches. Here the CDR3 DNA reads TGTGCCAGCAGCTTACGGGGGGTTGGGACCCAGTACTTC. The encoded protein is CASSLRGVGTQYF.

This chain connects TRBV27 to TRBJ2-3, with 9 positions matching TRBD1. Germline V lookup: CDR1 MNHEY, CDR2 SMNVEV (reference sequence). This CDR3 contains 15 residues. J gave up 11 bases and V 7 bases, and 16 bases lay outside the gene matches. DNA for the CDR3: TGTGCCAGCATCCCTGGACAGGGGCGCCATGTCGAGCAGTATTTT. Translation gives CASIPGQGRHVEQYF.

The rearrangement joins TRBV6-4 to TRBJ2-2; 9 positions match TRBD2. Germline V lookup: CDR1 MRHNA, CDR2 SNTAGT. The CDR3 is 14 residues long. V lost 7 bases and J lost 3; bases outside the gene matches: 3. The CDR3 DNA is TGTGCCAGCAAGACTAGCGGACACACCGGGGAGCTGTTTTTT. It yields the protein CASKTSGHTGELFF.